This T cell receptor beta chain was identified during a study of T cell responses to AZD1222 COVID-19 vaccine. This CDR3 comprises 19 residues. Trimming removed 6 bases from V and 5 bases from J, with 32 bases in between. Germline-derived CDR1 and CDR2 are SGHNT and YENEEA. Clones were sequenced by immunoSEQ multiplex PCR, and TCRdb holds only the in-frame ones, with some missing. The sample has some 60,000 clones; around 80% are singletons. This TCR was sampled from an adult in good health. This rearrangement joins TRBV11-3 to TRBJ2-7, with D perhaps matching TRBD1 or TRBD2 (6 bases each). The source material was peripheral blood, sampled on day 0 of AZD1222 vaccination. CDR3 sequence (DNA): TGTGCCAGCAGATCCCTCCTGAGAGTCGGGGGCGTGATGTATGACGAGCAGTACTTC. Translated: CASRSLLRVGGVMYDEQYF.